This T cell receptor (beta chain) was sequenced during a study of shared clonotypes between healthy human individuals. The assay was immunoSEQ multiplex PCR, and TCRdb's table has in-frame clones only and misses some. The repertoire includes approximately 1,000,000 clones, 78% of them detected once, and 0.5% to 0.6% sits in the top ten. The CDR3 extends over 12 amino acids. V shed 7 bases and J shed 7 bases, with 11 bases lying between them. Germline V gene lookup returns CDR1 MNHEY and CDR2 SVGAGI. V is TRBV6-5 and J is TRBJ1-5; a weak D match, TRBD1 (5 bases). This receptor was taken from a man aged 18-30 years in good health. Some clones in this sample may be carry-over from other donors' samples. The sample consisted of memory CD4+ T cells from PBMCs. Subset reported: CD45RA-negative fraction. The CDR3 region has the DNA TGTGCCAGCAAAACCGGGGGACAGCCCCAGCATTTT. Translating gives CASKTGGQPQHF.